This T cell receptor (beta chain) originates from a study of cytomegalovirus exposure and HLA in healthy donors. The study's findings and limits: Information on immune exposure was restricted to one variable (CMV serostatus).

60 Vbeta and 13 Jbeta primers were used in PCR. TCRdb's copy holds only in-frame clones and misses some; the assay was immunoSEQ multiplex PCR. Counted here are some 63,000 clones, about 83% occurring once; the ten biggest clones make up roughly 1.6%. To note about this clone: No antigen is known for it.

The germline V gene encodes CDR1 LGHNA and CDR2 YSLEER. The CDR3 runs 20 residues. Trimming pared 0 bases from V and 0 bases from J, leaving 22 bases between. The source of this sequence is a human donor in good health. Sequencing was performed on PBMCs. The J gene is TRBJ2-3, the V gene TRBV4-3, with TRBD1 as a possible D gene (5 bases). The CDR3 region has the DNA TGCGCCAGCAGCCAAGATCTGGGTAGGGAACGGACACTTAGCACAGATACGCAGTATTTT. This gives the protein CASSQDLGRERTLSTDTQYF.